This T cell receptor beta chain was captured by sequencing in a study of T-cell reconstitution after alpha-beta-depleted transplantation in children. V shed 0 bases and J 10 bases; nucleotides not matched to a gene: 14. The germline V gene encodes CDR1 DFQATT and CDR2 SNEGSKA (reference sequence). This CDR3 is built from 16 residues. Preparation of the TCRbeta library used unique molecular identifiers. TCRdb re-called the PCR reads through MiXCR, storing one row per CDR3 protein. This repertoire shows roughly 610,000 distinct CDR3 sequences, approximately 10% found once; its top ten account for about 4%.

The V and J genes are TRBV20-1 and TRBJ2-1, with TRBD2 identical over 8 bases. The sample in question was PBMCs from the stem cell graft donor, obtained from the stem cell graft. The origin of this receptor is a human donor who donated a stem cell graft to a child with acute myeloid leukemia. CDR3 loop: CSARDSGLGHREEQFF. The DNA of the CDR3 is TGCAGTGCTAGAGATTCGGGACTAGGGCACCGGGAGGAGCAGTTCTTC.